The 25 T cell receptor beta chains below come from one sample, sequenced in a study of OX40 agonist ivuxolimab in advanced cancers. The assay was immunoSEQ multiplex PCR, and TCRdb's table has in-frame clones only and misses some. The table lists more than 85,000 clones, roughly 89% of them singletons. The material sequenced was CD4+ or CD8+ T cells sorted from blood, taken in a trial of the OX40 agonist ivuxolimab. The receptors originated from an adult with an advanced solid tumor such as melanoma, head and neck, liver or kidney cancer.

CDR3 protein: CASSLAGTGVNEQFF. CDR3 coding DNA: TGTGCCAGCAGCCTTGCCGGGACAGGGGTCAATGAGCAGTTCTTC. This sequence joins TRBV28 and TRBJ2-1; TRBD1 aligns across 10 bases. V was clipped by 6 bases and J by 6 bases; unmatched bases: 8. Germline V gives CDR1 MDHEN, CDR2 SYDVKM. This CDR3 is 15 amino acids long.

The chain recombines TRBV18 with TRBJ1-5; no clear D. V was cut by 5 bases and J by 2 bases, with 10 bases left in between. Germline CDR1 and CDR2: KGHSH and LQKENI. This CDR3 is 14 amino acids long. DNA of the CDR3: TGTGCCAGCTCAGACCGGGAGCGCAATCAGCCCCAGCATTTT. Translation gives CASSDRERNQPQHF.

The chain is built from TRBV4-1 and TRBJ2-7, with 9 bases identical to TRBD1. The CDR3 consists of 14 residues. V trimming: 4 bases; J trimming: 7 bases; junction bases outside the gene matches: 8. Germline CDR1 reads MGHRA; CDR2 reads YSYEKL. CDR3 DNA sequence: TGCGCCAGCAGCCGCGCCGGGACAGGGTCGGAGCAGTACTTC. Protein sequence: CASSRAGTGSEQYF.

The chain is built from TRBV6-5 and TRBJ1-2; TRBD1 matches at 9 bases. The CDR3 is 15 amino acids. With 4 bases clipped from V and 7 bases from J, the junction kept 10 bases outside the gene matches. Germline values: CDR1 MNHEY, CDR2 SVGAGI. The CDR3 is CASSFLAKGQGGYTF. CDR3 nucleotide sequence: TGTGCCAGCAGTTTCCTCGCAAAGGGACAGGGTGGCTACACCTTC.

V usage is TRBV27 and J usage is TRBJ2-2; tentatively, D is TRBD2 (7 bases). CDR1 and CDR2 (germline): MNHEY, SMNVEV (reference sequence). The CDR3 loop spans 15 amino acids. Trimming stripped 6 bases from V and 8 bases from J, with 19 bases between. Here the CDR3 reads CASRGGASVLGELFF. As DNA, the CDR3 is TGTGCCAGCAGGGGGGGGGCTAGCGTTTTAGGGGAGCTGTTTTTT.

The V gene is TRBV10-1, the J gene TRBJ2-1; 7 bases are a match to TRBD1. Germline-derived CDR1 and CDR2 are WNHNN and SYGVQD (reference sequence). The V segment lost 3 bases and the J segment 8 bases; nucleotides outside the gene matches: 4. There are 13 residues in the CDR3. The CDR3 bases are TGCGCCAGCAGTGAAGGGGGCCTCGATGAGCAGTTCTTC. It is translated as CASSEGGLDEQFF.

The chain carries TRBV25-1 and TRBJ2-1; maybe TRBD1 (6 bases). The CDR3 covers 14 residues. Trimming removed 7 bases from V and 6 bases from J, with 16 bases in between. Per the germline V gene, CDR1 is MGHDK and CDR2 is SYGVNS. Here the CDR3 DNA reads TGTGCCAGCACTCTACAGGGTCGGCGCAATGAGCAGTTCTTC. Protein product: CASTLQGRRNEQFF.

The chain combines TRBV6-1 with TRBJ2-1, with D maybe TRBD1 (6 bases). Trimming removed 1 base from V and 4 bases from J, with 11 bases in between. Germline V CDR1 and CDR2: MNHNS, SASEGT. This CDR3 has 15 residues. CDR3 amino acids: CASSEVPGAYNEQFF. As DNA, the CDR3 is TGTGCCAGCAGTGAAGTCCCAGGGGCGTACAATGAGCAGTTCTTC.

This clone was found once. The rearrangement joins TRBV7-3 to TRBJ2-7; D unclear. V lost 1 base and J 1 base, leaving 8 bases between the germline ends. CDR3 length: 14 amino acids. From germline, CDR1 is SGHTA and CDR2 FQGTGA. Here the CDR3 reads CASSLSGGSYEQYF. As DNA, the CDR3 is TGTGCCAGCAGCTTAAGCGGTGGTTCCTACGAGCAGTACTTC. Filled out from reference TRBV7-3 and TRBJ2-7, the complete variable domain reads GAGVSQTPSNKVTEKGKYVELRCDPISGHTALYWYRQSLGQGPEFLIYFQGTGAADDSGLPNDRFFAVRPEGSVSTLKIQRTERGDSAVYLCASSLSGGSYEQYFGPGTRLTVT.

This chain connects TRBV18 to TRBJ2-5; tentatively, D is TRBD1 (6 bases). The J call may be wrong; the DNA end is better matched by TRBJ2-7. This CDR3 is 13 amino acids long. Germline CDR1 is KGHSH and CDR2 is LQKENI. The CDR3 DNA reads TGTGCCAGCTCGATAACAGGGACCTACGAGCAGTACTTC. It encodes CASSITGTYEQYF.

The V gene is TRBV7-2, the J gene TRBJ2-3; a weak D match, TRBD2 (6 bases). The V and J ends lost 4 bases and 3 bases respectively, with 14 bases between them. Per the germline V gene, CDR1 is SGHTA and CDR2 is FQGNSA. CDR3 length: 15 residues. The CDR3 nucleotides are TGTGCCAGCAGCTCCCCTCCGGGGGTGACAGATACGCAGTATTTT. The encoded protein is CASSSPPGVTDTQYF.

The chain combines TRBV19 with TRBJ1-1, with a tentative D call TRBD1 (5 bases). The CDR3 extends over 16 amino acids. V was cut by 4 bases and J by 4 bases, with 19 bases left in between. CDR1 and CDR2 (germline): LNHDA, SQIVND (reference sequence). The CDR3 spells CASSRPRGFGATEAFF. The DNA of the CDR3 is TGTGCCAGTAGTAGGCCCCGGGGATTCGGGGCCACTGAAGCTTTCTTT. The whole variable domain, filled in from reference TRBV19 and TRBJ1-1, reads DGGITQSPKYLFRKEGQNVTLSCEQNLNHDAMYWYRQDPGQGLRLIYYSQIVNDFQKGDIAEGYSVSREKKESFPLTVTSAQKNPTAFYLCASSRPRGFGATEAFFGQGTRLTVV.

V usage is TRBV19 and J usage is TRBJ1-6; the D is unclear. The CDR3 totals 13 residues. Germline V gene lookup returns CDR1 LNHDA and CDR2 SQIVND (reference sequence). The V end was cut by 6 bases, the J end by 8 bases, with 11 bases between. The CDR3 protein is CASSTTADSPLHF. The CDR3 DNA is TGTGCCAGTAGCACTACAGCCGATTCACCCCTCCACTTT.

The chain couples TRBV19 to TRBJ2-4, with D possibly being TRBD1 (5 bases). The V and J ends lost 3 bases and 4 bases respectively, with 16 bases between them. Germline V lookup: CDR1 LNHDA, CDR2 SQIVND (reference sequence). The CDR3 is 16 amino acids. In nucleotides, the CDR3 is TGTGCCAGTAGTATGTATACCGACAGACTGAAAAACATTCAGTACTTC. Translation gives CASSMYTDRLKNIQYF.

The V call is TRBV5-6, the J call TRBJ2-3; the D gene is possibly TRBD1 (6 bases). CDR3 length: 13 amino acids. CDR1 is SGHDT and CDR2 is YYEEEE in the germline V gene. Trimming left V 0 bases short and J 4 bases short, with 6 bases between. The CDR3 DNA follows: TGTGCCAGCAGCTTGGGGGGGCCAGATACGCAGTATTTT. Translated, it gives CASSLGGPDTQYF.

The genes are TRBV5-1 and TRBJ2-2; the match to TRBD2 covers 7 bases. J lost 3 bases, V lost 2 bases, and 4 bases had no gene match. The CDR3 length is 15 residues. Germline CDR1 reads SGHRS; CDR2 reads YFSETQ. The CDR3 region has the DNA TGCGCCAGCAGCTTATTAGCGGGTGACACCGGGGAGCTGTTTTTT. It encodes CASSLLAGDTGELFF. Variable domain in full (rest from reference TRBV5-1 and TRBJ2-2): KAGVTQTPRYLIKTRGQQVTLSCSPISGHRSVSWYQQTPGQGLQFLFEYFSETQRNKGNFPGRFSGRQFSNSRSEMNVSTLELGDSALYLCASSLLAGDTGELFFGEGSRLTVL.

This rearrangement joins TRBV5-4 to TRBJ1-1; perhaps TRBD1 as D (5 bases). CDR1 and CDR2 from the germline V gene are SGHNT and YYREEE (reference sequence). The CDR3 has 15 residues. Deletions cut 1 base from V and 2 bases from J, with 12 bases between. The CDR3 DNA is TGTGCCAGCAGCTTGTGGGGCAGGGTTAACACTGAAGCTTTCTTT. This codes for CASSLWGRVNTEAFF.

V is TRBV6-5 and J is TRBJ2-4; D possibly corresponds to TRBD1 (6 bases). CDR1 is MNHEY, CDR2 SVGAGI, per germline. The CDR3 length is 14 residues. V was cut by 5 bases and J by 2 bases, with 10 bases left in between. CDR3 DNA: TGTGCCAGCAGTCAGGGGCTGTCCAAAAACATTCAGTACTTC. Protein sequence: CASSQGLSKNIQYF.

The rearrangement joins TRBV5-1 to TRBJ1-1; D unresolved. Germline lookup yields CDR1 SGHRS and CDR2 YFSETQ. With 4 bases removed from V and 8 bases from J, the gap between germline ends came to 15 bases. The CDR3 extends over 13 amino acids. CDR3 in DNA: TGCGCCAGCAGCCCGGACGAGGGTGCCGAAGCTTTCTTT. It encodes CASSPDEGAEAFF.

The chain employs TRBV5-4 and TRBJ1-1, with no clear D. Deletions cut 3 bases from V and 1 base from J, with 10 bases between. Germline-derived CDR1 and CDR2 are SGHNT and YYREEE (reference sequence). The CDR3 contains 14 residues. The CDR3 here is CASSSRTANTEAFF. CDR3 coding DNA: TGTGCCAGCAGCTCTCGGACGGCGAACACTGAAGCTTTCTTT. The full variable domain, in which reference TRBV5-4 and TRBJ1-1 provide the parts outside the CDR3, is ETGVTQSPTHLIKTRGQQVTLRCSSQSGHNTVSWYQQALGQGPQFIFQYYREEENGRGNFPPRFSGLQFPNYSSELNVNALELDDSALYLCASSSRTANTEAFFGQGTRLTVV.

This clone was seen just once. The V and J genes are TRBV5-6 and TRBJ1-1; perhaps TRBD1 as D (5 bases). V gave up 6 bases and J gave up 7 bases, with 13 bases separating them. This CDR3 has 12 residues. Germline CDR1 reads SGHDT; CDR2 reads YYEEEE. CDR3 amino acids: CASNSWDFEAFF. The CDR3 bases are TGTGCCAGCAATTCTTGGGACTTTGAAGCTTTCTTT. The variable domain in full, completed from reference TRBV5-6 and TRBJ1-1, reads DAGVTQSPTHLIKTRGQQVTLRCSPKSGHDTVSWYQQALGQGPQFIFQYYEEEERQRGNFPDRFSGHQFPNYSSELNVNALLLGDSALYLCASNSWDFEAFFGQGTRLTVV.

In DNA form, the CDR3 reads TGTGCCAGCAGGGAGGGTGGGGATCAGCCCCAGCATTTT. The encoded protein is CASREGGDQPQHF. V and J are TRBV28 and TRBJ1-5; D uncertain. Between the trimmed V and J ends, which lost 6 bases and 5 bases, there was a span of 11 bases. Per germline, CDR1 MDHEN and CDR2 SYDVKM. CDR3 length equals 13 residues.

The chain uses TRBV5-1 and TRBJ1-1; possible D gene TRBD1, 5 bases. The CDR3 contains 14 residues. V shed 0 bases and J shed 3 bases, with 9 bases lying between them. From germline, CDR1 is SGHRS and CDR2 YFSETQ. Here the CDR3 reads CASSLVGGDTEAFF. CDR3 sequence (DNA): TGCGCCAGCAGCTTGGTGGGGGGAGACACTGAAGCTTTCTTT.

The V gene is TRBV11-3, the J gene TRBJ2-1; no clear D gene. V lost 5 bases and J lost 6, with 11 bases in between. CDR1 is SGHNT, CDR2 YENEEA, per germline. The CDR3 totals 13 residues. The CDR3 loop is CASSRSEINEQFF. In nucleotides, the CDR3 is TGTGCCAGCAGCCGGTCGGAGATCAATGAGCAGTTCTTC.

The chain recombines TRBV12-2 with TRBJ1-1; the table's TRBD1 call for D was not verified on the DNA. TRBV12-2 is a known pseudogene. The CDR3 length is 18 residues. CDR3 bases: TGTGCAAGTCGCCACGACAGGGACAGGGACGGGGGGAACACTGAAGCTTTCTTT. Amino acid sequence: CASRHDRDRDGGNTEAFF.